This T cell receptor (beta chain) was identified in a study of blood T cell repertoires in COVID-19. Study at large: COVID-19 samples, acute and convalescent, were from the United States, Italy and Spain. T cells, B-cell-depleted T cells, or PBMCs provided the cDNA or gDNA that served as material.

Sequencing was performed with immunoSEQ multiplex PCR; in TCRdb, only in-frame clones are kept and a portion is missing. The sample includes 170,000 or so clones, more than 85% of them seen just once. The CDR3 consists of 15 residues. Trimming took 8 bases from V and 4 from J; bases not matched to a gene: 11. CDR1 is MNHEY and CDR2 is SVGAGI in the germline V gene. The rearrangement joins TRBV6-5 to TRBJ1-2; 9 bases are a match to TRBD1. The material sequenced was peripheral blood. This sequence was found in a man aged 35 to 55 with active or convalescent COVID-19. The CDR3: CASLQGAVGIYGYTF. In nucleotides, the CDR3 is TGTGCCAGCCTACAGGGGGCAGTCGGAATCTATGGCTACACCTTC.